This entry lists 8 T cell receptor beta chains sequenced from one sample in a study of CD8+ T cells in alopecia areata. In each case, RNA was isolated and then reverse transcribed into cDNA as the sequencing template. Repertoires were generated with immunoSEQ multiplex PCR, while TCRdb's copy carries only in-frame clones and drops some. The table lists about 190,000 clones, 60% of them singletons, with 0.95% to 1.1% in the top ten. Treatment noted: oral pan-JAK inhibitor, 5-10 mg twice daily. Sequencing used CD4+ T cells sorted from blood, obtained at week 24, from a patient treated with tofacitinib. The receptor source for this set is a human donor with alopecia areata.

CDR3 in DNA: TGCGCCAGCAGCCAAGCGGGACAGGGTTACGAGCAGTACTTC. Translation: CASSQAGQGYEQYF. The chain links TRBV4-3 to TRBJ2-7; 9 nucleotides agree with TRBD1. V lost 1 base to trimming and J lost 4 bases; unmatched junction nucleotides: 2. Germline V gene data show CDR1 as LGHNA and CDR2 as YSLEER. There are 14 residues in the CDR3.

The rearrangement uses TRBV18 and TRBJ2-7; D remains ambiguous. V was cut by 3 bases and J by 1 base, with 7 bases left in between. From germline, CDR1 is KGHSH and CDR2 LQKENI. The CDR3 loop spans 13 amino acids. CDR3 DNA: TGTGCCAGCTCACCGTACGGATCCTACGAGCAGTACTTC. The encoded protein is CASSPYGSYEQYF.

The rearrangement uses TRBV5-4 and TRBJ1-4; D remains ambiguous. Germline-derived CDR1 and CDR2 are SGHNT and YYREEE (reference sequence). V was shortened by 0 bases and J by 8 bases, with 11 bases between the two germline ends. The CDR3 is 14 residues long. The CDR3 DNA is TGTGCCAGCAGCTTGGAGGGAACTGGGGAAAAACTGTTTTTT. It specifies CASSLEGTGEKLFF.

The chain is built from TRBV7-3 and TRBJ2-3, with 8 bases fitting TRBD2. The CDR3 runs 13 residues. The germline V gene has CDR1 SGHTA and CDR2 FQGTGA. V was clipped by 5 bases and J by 6 bases; unmatched bases: 4. CDR3 loop: CASSPTSVDTQYF. The CDR3 DNA sequence: TGTGCCAGCAGCCCGACTAGCGTTGATACGCAGTATTTT.

The gene calls are TRBV30 and TRBJ1-5; D remains ambiguous. CDR3 length: 13 amino acids. Trimming removed 0 bases from V and 4 bases from J, with 7 bases in between. Germline CDR1 reads GTSNPN; CDR2 reads SVGIG (reference sequence). The CDR3: CAWSVGQNQPQHF. The DNA for the CDR3 is TGTGCCTGGAGTGTAGGGCAGAATCAGCCCCAGCATTTT.

The chain joins TRBV29-1 to TRBJ1-4, with 7 bases aligning to TRBD1. The J segment lost 4 bases and the V segment lost 6 bases, leaving 5 bases of the junction unmatched. Germline loops: CDR1 SQVTM, CDR2 ANQGSEA. The CDR3 totals 13 residues. CDR3 region: CSVGDSLNEKLFF. CDR3 coding DNA: TGCAGCGTGGGGGACAGCCTTAATGAAAAACTGTTTTTT.

The V call is TRBV15, the J call TRBJ2-1; D is possibly TRBD1 or TRBD2 (5 bases each). CDR3 length: 14 amino acids. Trimming took 0 bases from V and 8 from J, leaving 11 bases between them. Germline assignment: CDR1 LNHNV and CDR2 YYDKDF (reference sequence). This CDR3 is CATSRDFGTDEQFF. The CDR3 DNA reads TGTGCCACCAGCAGAGATTTCGGGACGGATGAGCAGTTCTTC.

The rearrangement links TRBV5-1 to TRBJ2-2, with 9 bases that match TRBD2. The germline CDR1 and CDR2 sequences are SGHRS and YFSETQ. The CDR3 covers 16 residues. The V gene end was trimmed by 0 bases and the J gene end by 4 bases; junction bases not matched to a gene: 4. As DNA, the CDR3 is TGCGCCAGCAGCTTGGCTCTAGCGGGGAGCACCGGGGAGCTGTTTTTT. It yields the protein CASSLALAGSTGELFF.